These 31 T cell receptor beta chains were sequenced from one sample in a study of patients and donors after allogeneic stem cell transplantation. MiXCR was run by TCRdb on the RT-PCR reads, yielding one entry per CDR3 protein. The repertoire consists of about 960,000 distinct CDR3 sequences, with roughly 18% occurring once and the leading ten covering 5% to 6.5%. Sequencing was done on a sample of blood, either unsorted or a sorted T cell fraction (not recorded which). These receptors originate from a human donor who was either an allogeneic HSCT recipient or a stem cell or donor lymphocyte infusion donor (not recorded which). It is not recorded whose cells these are; they may come from a transplant donor.

This clonotype occurred once. The rearrangement joins TRBV27 to TRBJ1-2; 7 bases agree with TRBD1. V lost 4 bases, J lost 4 bases, and 9 bases stayed unmatched. CDR1 and CDR2 from the germline V gene are MNHEY and SMNVEV (reference sequence). The CDR3 contains 15 residues. The DNA of the CDR3 is TGTGCCAGCAGTTCGACAGCGACAGGGATCTATGGCTACACCTTC. Protein sequence: CASSSTATGIYGYTF.

J is TRBJ2-7 and V is TRBV18; D remains ambiguous. Trimming cost V 3 bases and J 0 bases, with 9 bases left between them. The CDR3 extends over 14 amino acids. Per the germline V gene, CDR1 is KGHSH and CDR2 is LQKENI. The CDR3 loop is CASSPGYNSYEQYF. Written as DNA, the CDR3 is TGTGCCAGCTCACCGGGCTACAACTCCTACGAGCAGTACTTC.

The rearrangement links TRBV7-6 to TRBJ1-1, with 8 bases matching TRBD1. The V segment lost 5 bases and the J segment 4 bases; nucleotides outside the gene matches: 6. The germline V gene has CDR1 SGHVS and CDR2 FNYEAQ. The CDR3 loop spans 14 amino acids. The DNA of the CDR3 is TGTGCCAGCAGCCAGGGGGCAGGGGGCACTGAAGCTTTCTTT. Protein product: CASSQGAGGTEAFF.

This clonotype was observed a few times. This chain uses TRBV7-9 with TRBJ2-1; 14 nucleotides line up with TRBD2. The CDR3 runs 17 residues. V shed 3 bases and J 3 bases; nucleotides not matched to a gene: 4. Per germline, CDR1 SEHNR and CDR2 FQNEAQ (reference sequence). DNA for the CDR3: TGTGCCAGCAGCTTCGGACTAGCGGGGGGCCACTACAATGAGCAGTTCTTC. Translated, it gives CASSFGLAGGHYNEQFF.

This clonotype was recorded a few times. The chain carries TRBV7-8 and TRBJ1-1; D gene uncertain. CDR3 size: 16 residues. Looked up from germline, CDR1 is SGHVS and CDR2 is FQNEAQ. Trimming pared 5 bases from V and 0 bases from J, leaving 16 bases between. Here the CDR3 reads CASSRGREGMNTEAFF. Written as DNA, the CDR3 is TGTGCCAGCAGCCGGGGAAGAGAAGGAATGAACACTGAAGCTTTCTTT.

This clonotype was picked up a small number of times. This rearrangement joins TRBV12-3 or TRBV12-4 to TRBJ1-6; TRBD1 might be the D (6 bases). The CDR3 spans 14 residues. Trimming left V 3 bases short and J 7 bases short, with 10 bases between. The CDR3 loop is CASSFGGGNSPLHF. The DNA of the CDR3 is TGTGCCAGCAGTTTCGGGGGCGGCAATTCACCCCTCCACTTT.

The chain employs TRBV12-3 or TRBV12-4 and TRBJ2-7; D gene uncertain. This CDR3 has 13 residues. V lost 7 bases, J lost 10 bases, and 20 bases lay in between. CDR3 DNA sequence: TGTGCCAGCACTTCGCGGAAGGGAATGGGCCAGTACTTC. Translating gives CASTSRKGMGQYF.

This chain connects TRBV12-3 or TRBV12-4 to TRBJ2-7; D ambiguous. This CDR3 is 12 amino acids long. Between the trimmed V and J ends, which lost 5 bases and 6 bases, there was a span of 11 bases. In DNA form, the CDR3 reads TGTGCCAGCAGTACCACCCTGGGCGAGCAGTACTTC. Its translation: CASSTTLGEQYF.

As to this clonotype: A read error may produce the germline difference seen at one junction end. The chain links TRBV10-3 to TRBJ2-1, with D possibly matching TRBD2 (6 bases). The CDR3 totals 13 residues. Per germline, CDR1 ENHRY and CDR2 SYGVKD. CDR3 sequence: CVISRDSSAEQFF. The DNA of the CDR3 is TGTGTCATCTCCCGGGACTCCTCGGCTGAGCAGTTCTTC.

This clonotype has a handful of counts. The rearrangement links TRBV21-1 to TRBJ2-2; the table's D gene call, TRBD1, was not cross checked with the DNA. TRBV21-1 is described as a pseudogene. The CDR3 is 16 residues long. In DNA form, the CDR3 reads TGTGCCAGCAGCACTGAGGGGGACAGAGACACCGGGGAGCTGTTTTTT. Its protein is CASSTEGDRDTGELFF.

CDR3 in amino acids: CASTKRPNEKLFF. The CDR3 DNA sequence: TGTGCCAGCACGAAGAGGCCTAATGAAAAACTGTTTTTT. The chain has TRBV6-1 and TRBJ1-4; D not certain. CDR3 size: 13 residues. In germline, CDR1 is MNHNS, CDR2 SASEGT. V lost 7 bases and J lost 3, with 9 bases in between.

In this sample, this clonotype turned up a few times. A read error may produce the germline difference seen at one junction end. The CDR3 spells CASSLKGGSEAFF. Written as DNA, the CDR3 is TGTGCAAGCAGCTTAAAAGGGGGTAGTGAAGCTTTCTTT. The chain is built from TRBV7-3 and TRBJ1-1; possibly TRBD1 for D (6 bases). The length of the CDR3 is 13 residues. CDR1 SGHTA and CDR2 FQGTGA come from the germline V gene.

The rearrangement joins TRBV14 to TRBJ2-2, with D possibly TRBD1 on 5 matching bases. The CDR3 consists of 15 residues. With 2 bases removed from V and 5 bases from J, the gap between germline ends came to 12 bases. Looked up from germline, CDR1 is SGHDN and CDR2 is FVKESK. DNA for the CDR3: TGTGCCAGCAGCCAAAGGCCAGGGATGACCGGGGAGCTGTTTTTT. This gives the protein CASSQRPGMTGELFF.

The chain carries TRBV6-1 and TRBJ2-7; 9 bases are shared with TRBD1. V gave up 5 bases and J gave up 5 bases; unmatched junction bases: 13. This CDR3 contains 16 residues. Germline loops: CDR1 MNHNS, CDR2 SASEGT. The CDR3 DNA reads as TGTGCCAGCAGTACCCCCCCCGGGACAGGGTCACACGAGCAGTACTTC. It specifies CASSTPPGTGSHEQYF.

V gene TRBV12-3 or TRBV12-4 combines with J gene TRBJ2-5, with a possible D match to TRBD2 (6 bases). Trimming left V 3 bases short and J 5 bases short, with 16 bases between. The CDR3 is 15 residues long. This chain's CDR3 is CASSLRLALGETQYF. CDR3 coding DNA: TGTGCCAGCAGTTTGAGGCTAGCGCTTGGGGAGACCCAGTACTTC.

This clonotype occurred a few times. The chain couples TRBV6-6 to TRBJ2-7, with D possibly TRBD1 on 5 matching bases. The ends were cut back, 6 bases at V and 5 bases at J, with 11 bases in the middle. This CDR3 has 12 residues. Germline CDR1 MNHNY, CDR2 SVGAGI (reference sequence). CDR3 nucleotide sequence: TGTGCCAGCAGCAGGGTATTCCACGAGCAGTACTTC. It encodes CASSRVFHEQYF.

This clonotype was observed a handful of times. CDR3 sequence (DNA): TGTGCCAGCAGTTCCCGGGACAAGTCTTCCTACGAGCAGTACTTC. It translates to CASSSRDKSSYEQYF. The rearrangement joins TRBV27 to TRBJ2-7; tentatively, D is TRBD1 (6 bases). CDR1 and CDR2 from the germline V gene are MNHEY and SMNVEV (reference sequence). The CDR3 extends over 15 amino acids. V shed 4 bases and J shed 1 base, with 14 bases lying between them.

The genes are TRBV25-1 and TRBJ1-4; 10 positions agree with TRBD1. V gave up 4 bases and J gave up 7 bases; unmatched junction bases: 6. This CDR3 spans 15 amino acids. The germline gives CDR1 MGHDK, CDR2 SYGVNS. The chain's CDR3 is CASSGGQGRFEKLFF. As DNA, the CDR3 is TGTGCCAGCAGTGGGGGACAGGGGCGATTTGAAAAACTGTTTTTT.

This clonotype was seen a handful of times. CDR3 sequence reads: CASSPTSGTAYTQYF. The CDR3 coding sequence is TGTGCCAGCAGCCCGACTAGCGGAACGGCCTACACCCAGTACTTC. The chain recombines TRBV7-2 with TRBJ2-5; 9 bases align to TRBD2. The germline V gene has CDR1 SGHTA and CDR2 FQGNSA. CDR3 length: 15 residues. Unmatched junction bases numbered 12, after V lost 5 bases and J lost 8 bases.

In its sample, this clonotype was seen a few times. The genes are TRBV6-1 and TRBJ2-5, with 7 positions matching TRBD2. CDR3 length: 15 amino acids. Germline CDR1 is MNHNS and CDR2 is SASEGT. The junction had 8 bases not matched to a gene; V was cut back by 5 bases and J by 2 bases. The CDR3 DNA is TGTGCCAGCAGTCCCTTGGGCGGGGGTCAAGAGACCCAGTACTTC. Translated, it gives CASSPLGGGQETQYF.

This rearrangement joins TRBV6-2 or TRBV6-3 to TRBJ1-2; 7 nucleotides agree with TRBD1. The V gene's germline CDR1 is MNHEY and CDR2 SVGEGT. Germline trimming cut 4 bases from V and 7 bases from J; bases unmatched to any gene: 9. This CDR3 spans 14 amino acids. CDR3: CASSSGQTGRGYTF. The CDR3 coding sequence is TGTGCCAGCAGTTCGGGACAGACCGGACGTGGCTACACCTTC.

The chain joins TRBV24-1 to TRBJ2-7, with 7 positions matching TRBD1. The CDR3 runs 14 residues. V shed 4 bases and J 2 bases; nucleotides not matched to a gene: 4. Per germline, CDR1 KGHDR and CDR2 SFDVKD. CDR3 amino acids: CATSDATGAYEQYF. The CDR3 DNA reads as TGTGCCACCAGTGACGCCACAGGGGCCTACGAGCAGTACTTC.

This clonotype was picked up a small number of times. The gene calls are TRBV7-2 and TRBJ2-1; possibly TRBD1 or TRBD2 for D (6 bases each). CDR3 size: 16 residues. Per germline, CDR1 SGHTA and CDR2 FQGNSA. V lost 2 bases to trimming and J lost 0 bases, with 11 bases between them. In nucleotides, the CDR3 is TGTGCCAGCAGCTTAAGGGGGGTCCACTCCTACAATGAGCAGTTCTTC. It specifies CASSLRGVHSYNEQFF.

This chain connects TRBV2 to TRBJ1-5; D gene ambiguous. This CDR3 comprises 14 residues. Trimming took 4 bases from V and 5 from J, leaving 12 bases between them. CDR1 SNHLY and CDR2 FYNNEI come from the germline V gene. The CDR3 DNA sequence: TGTGCCAGCAGTGGAAGGGCGGACGATCAGCCCCAGCATTTT. Protein product: CASSGRADDQPQHF. Full variable domain (outside the CDR3, taken from reference TRBV2 and TRBJ1-5): EPEVTQTPSHQVTQMGQEVILRCVPISNHLYFYWYRQILGQKVEFLVSFYNNEISEKSEIFDDQFSVERPDGSNFTLKIRSTKLEDSAMYFCASSGRADDQPQHFGDGTRLSIL.

This clonotype was observed at least ten times. The rearrangement uses TRBV25-1 and TRBJ1-2; D gene unclear. V gave up 1 base and J gave up 4 bases, with 7 bases separating them. The germline V gene encodes CDR1 MGHDK and CDR2 SYGVNS. This CDR3 is built from 13 residues. DNA of the CDR3: TGTGCCAGCAGTGAATTCCTCGGCTATGGCTACACCTTC. Translated, it gives CASSEFLGYGYTF.

This clonotype was picked up one time. The V and J genes are TRBV6-5 and TRBJ1-2; TRBD1 aligns across 9 bases. Per germline, CDR1 MNHEY and CDR2 SVGAGI. The CDR3 contains 14 residues. Losses at the gene ends were 4 bases for V and 8 bases for J; bases not matched to a gene: 8. The CDR3 coding sequence is TGTGCCAGCAGTTCCCCGACAGGGGGTTTCGGCTACACCTTC. This sequence encodes CASSSPTGGFGYTF.

This clonotype was counted only a few times. The chain joins TRBV12-3 or TRBV12-4 to TRBJ1-6; TRBD1 is a possible D gene (5 bases). Trimming stripped 2 bases from V and 5 bases from J, with 16 bases between. This CDR3 comprises 17 residues. The CDR3 protein is CASSLMGWGRNNSPLHF. CDR3 DNA sequence: TGTGCCAGCAGTTTAATGGGATGGGGACGGAATAATTCACCCCTCCACTTT.

The chain employs TRBV19 and TRBJ1-2, with 10 positions matching TRBD1. Per the germline V gene, CDR1 is LNHDA and CDR2 is SQIVND (reference sequence). V was clipped by 7 bases and J by 4 bases; unmatched bases: 9. The CDR3 sequence is 15 residues long. The CDR3 loop reads CASTTRDRGFYGYTF. CDR3 bases: TGTGCCAGTACAACACGGGACAGGGGATTCTATGGCTACACCTTC.

The chain has TRBV12-3 or TRBV12-4 and TRBJ2-7, with 7 positions matching TRBD2. V lost 3 bases and J lost 0; bases outside the gene matches: 5. The CDR3 is 15 amino acids. CDR3 nucleotides: TGTGCCAGCAGTTTTCGGCGGGGGAGCTCCTACGAGCAGTACTTC. It yields the protein CASSFRRGSSYEQYF.

This clonotype appeared many times. This chain uses TRBV12-3 or TRBV12-4 with TRBJ2-5; D unclear. The CDR3 sequence is 13 residues long. Trimming pared 3 bases from V and 5 bases from J, leaving 10 bases between. CDR3 sequence (DNA): TGTGCCAGCAGTTTTGGCCATTCTGAGACCCAGTACTTC. Protein sequence: CASSFGHSETQYF.

This clonotype was counted between two and nine times. This chain connects TRBV10-3 to TRBJ1-1, with 8 bases identical to TRBD1. J was trimmed by 3 bases and V by 10 bases; bases with no gene match: 4. This CDR3 contains 12 residues. Germline CDR1 is ENHRY and CDR2 is SYGVKD. CDR3 bases: TGTGCCACCCTGGACAGGGACACTGAAGCTTTCTTT. Translation gives CATLDRDTEAFF.